This TCR beta chain was identified in a study of cytomegalovirus exposure and HLA in healthy donors. Study findings and constraints: In a later analysis, CMV-associated beta chains were mostly HLA-associated, it appeared. As a later analysis showed, several of the most significant clusters appeared to be linked to common viral pathogens. TCR association rates varied by HLA locus in a later analysis, with DRB1 highest and HLA-C lowest.

PCR amplification relied on 60 Vbeta primers (plus 13 Jbeta primers). Per the study methods: Later, an analysis found 80 million or so unique TCR beta chains, and about 10 million of these were shared. The data were produced by immunoSEQ multiplex PCR, yet TCRdb's version contains in-frame clones alone and is incomplete. Clonal size and the V and J genes are those of that table, whereas D and trimming came from the DNA. Of 150,000 to 190,000 clones in the sample, around 80% were seen once. To note about this clone: Antigen unknown.

Germline CDR1 is MNHNY and CDR2 is SVGAGI (reference sequence). The CDR3 has 14 amino acids. Trimming took 7 bases from V and 5 from J, leaving 17 bases between them. V and J are TRBV6-6 and TRBJ1-1; perhaps TRBD1 as D (6 bases). The specimen sequenced was PBMCs. The TCR comes from a man aged 18 to 35 in good health and CMV-seronegative. CDR3 DNA sequence: TGTGCCAGCATCCCTACAGGGAGTAGGACTGAAGCTTTCTTT. Protein: CASIPTGSRTEAFF.